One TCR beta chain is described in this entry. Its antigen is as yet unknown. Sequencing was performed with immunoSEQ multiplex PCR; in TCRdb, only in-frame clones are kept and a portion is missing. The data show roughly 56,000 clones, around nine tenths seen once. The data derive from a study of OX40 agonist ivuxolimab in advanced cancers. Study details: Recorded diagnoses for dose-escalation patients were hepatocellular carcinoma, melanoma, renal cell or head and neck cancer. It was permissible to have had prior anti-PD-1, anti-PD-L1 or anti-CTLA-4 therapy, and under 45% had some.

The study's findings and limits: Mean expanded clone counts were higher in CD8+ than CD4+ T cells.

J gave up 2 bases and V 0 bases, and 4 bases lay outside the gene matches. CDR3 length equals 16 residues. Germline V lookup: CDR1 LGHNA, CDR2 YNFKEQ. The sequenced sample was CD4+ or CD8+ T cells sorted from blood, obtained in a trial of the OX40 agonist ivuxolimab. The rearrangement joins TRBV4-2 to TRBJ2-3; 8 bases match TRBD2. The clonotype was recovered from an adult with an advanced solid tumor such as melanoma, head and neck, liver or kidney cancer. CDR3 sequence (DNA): TGTGCCAGCAGCCAAGACGTCGGGGGGGACACAGATACGCAGTATTTT. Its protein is CASSQDVGGDTDTQYF.